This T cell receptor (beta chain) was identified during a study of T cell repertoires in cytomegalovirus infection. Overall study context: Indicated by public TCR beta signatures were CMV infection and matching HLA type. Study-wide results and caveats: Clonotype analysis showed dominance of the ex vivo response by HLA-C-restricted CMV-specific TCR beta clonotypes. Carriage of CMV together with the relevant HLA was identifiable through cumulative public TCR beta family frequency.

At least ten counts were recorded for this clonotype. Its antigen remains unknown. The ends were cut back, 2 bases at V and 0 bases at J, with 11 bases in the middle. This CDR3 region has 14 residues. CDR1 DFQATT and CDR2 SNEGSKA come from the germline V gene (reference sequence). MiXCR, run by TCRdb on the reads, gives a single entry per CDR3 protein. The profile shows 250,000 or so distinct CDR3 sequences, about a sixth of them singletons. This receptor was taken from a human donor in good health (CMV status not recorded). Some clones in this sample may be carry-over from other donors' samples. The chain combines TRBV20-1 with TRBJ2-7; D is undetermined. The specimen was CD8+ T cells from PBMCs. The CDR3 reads CSARPLTNSYEQYF. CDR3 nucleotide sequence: TGCAGTGCTAGACCATTGACAAACTCCTACGAGCAGTACTTC.